This T cell receptor beta chain was sequenced during a study of T-cell memory formation after mild COVID-19. TCRdb reanalysed the 5' RACE reads using MiXCR and keeps one entry per CDR3 protein. The sample consists of about 470,000 distinct CDR3 sequences, 18% of them appearing once. The CDR3 sequence is 14 residues long. The ends lost 3 bases at V and 8 bases at J; junction bases unmatched: 6. Looked up from germline, CDR1 is SGHRS and CDR2 is YFSETQ. Sequencing was carried out using PBMCs or a T cell subset sorted from them (not recorded which). The V call is TRBV5-1, the J call TRBJ1-1; 11 bases are shared with TRBD1. This TCR came from an adult woman who had mild COVID-19 (a few samples of this study predate the infection). Cell type and time point are not known. The CDR3: CASSSGTGGLEAFF. The CDR3, as DNA: TGCGCCAGCAGCTCCGGGACAGGGGGACTAGAAGCTTTCTTT.